These T cell receptor beta chains were read from a single sample in a study of T cell responses to AZD1222 COVID-19 vaccine. Here immunoSEQ multiplex PCR was the method, and the copy in TCRdb shows in-frame clones only, minus some. This sample has about 87,000 clones; roughly 88% occur once, and the top ten carry 2.8%. The material sequenced was peripheral blood, taken on day 0 of AZD1222 vaccination. These receptor sequences come from an adult in good health. CDR3s include the opening cysteine and the closing phenylalanine or tryptophan. D genes are given only for firm matches.

TRBD1,TRBV9,TRBJ1-1,CASSGTGVGTEAFF,TGTGCCAGCAGCGGGACAGGCGTCGGCACTGAAGCTTTCTTT
-,TRBV7-9,TRBJ1-2,CASSLGFNYGYTF,TGTGCCAGCAGCTTGGGATTTAACTATGGCTACACCTTC
-,TRBV7-9,TRBJ2-7,CASSLGREQYF,TGTGCCAGCAGCTTGGGGAGAGAGCAGTACTTC
-,TRBV7-2,TRBJ2-3,CASSAMLLTDTQYF,TGTGCCAGCAGCGCGATGTTGCTCACCGATACGCAGTATTTT
TRBD1,TRBV24-1,TRBJ1-5,CATSDPTGANQPQHF,TGTGCCACCAGTGACCCGACAGGGGCGAATCAGCCCCAGCATTTT
TRBD2,TRBV15,TRBJ2-3,CATSRDFNPGLAVDTQYF,TGTGCCACCAGCAGAGATTTTAATCCCGGACTAGCGGTAGATACGCAGTATTTT
-,TRBV6-2/TRBV6-3,TRBJ2-7,CASSIGGSYEQYF,TGTGCCAGCAGTATAGGGGGGTCCTACGAGCAGTACTTC
-,TRBV6-5,TRBJ2-7,CASRRGSYEQYF,TGTGCCAGCAGACGGGGCTCCTACGAGCAGTACTTC
TRBD2,TRBV28,TRBJ2-1,CASSEVLANNNEQFF,TGTGCCAGCAGTGAAGTACTAGCGAATAACAATGAGCAGTTCTTC
-,TRBV15,TRBJ2-7,CATSRVAGPYEQYF,TGTGCCACCAGCAGAGTTGCGGGACCCTACGAGCAGTACTTC
-,TRBV6-2/TRBV6-3,TRBJ1-1,CASSYSRAVGTEAFF,TGTGCCAGCAGTTACTCCAGGGCGGTTGGCACTGAAGCTTTCTTT